This T cell receptor (beta chain) came from a study of blood T cell repertoires in COVID-19. The wider study: Sources were T cells, B-cell-depleted T cells, or PBMCs; the material itself was cDNA or gDNA.

Source study methods: Amplification with reference gene primers provided the estimates of nucleated cell counts. Some clones are missing from TCRdb's copy, which holds only in-frame ones; the method was immunoSEQ multiplex PCR. V, J and clone size reflect that table, while D and trimming were determined from the DNA. The sample holds about 15,000 clones; roughly 84% are singletons and the top ten take approximately 9.1%. This CDR3 region has 12 residues. Germline V CDR1 and CDR2: PRHDT, FYEKMQ (reference sequence). The V end was cut by 2 bases, the J end by 7 bases, with 9 bases between. Sequenced sample: peripheral blood. The chain has TRBV13 and TRBJ2-7, with TRBD2 as a possible D gene (6 bases). The receptor was isolated from a human donor in a cohort sampled during active COVID-19. The CDR3 DNA sequence: TGTGCCAGCAGCTTACGTGGGGGGGAGCAGTACTTC. Protein: CASSLRGGEQYF.